The present T cell receptor beta chain was sequenced within a study of T cell responses to AZD1222 COVID-19 vaccine. The repertoire was sequenced with immunoSEQ multiplex PCR; TCRdb's copy has only in-frame clones and lacks some. The data show under 130,000 clones, with approximately 89% seen just once and over 35% held by the top ten. The source material was peripheral blood, sampled 28 days after the second AZD1222 dose. This sequence originates from an adult who received the AZD1222 COVID-19 vaccine.

CDR3 in DNA: TGTGCCAGCAGCTTTACAGGTGTCTACGAGCAGTACTTC. Protein sequence: CASSFTGVYEQYF. The rearrangement joins TRBV7-2 to TRBJ2-7, with D maybe TRBD1 (5 bases). CDR1 SGHTA and CDR2 FQGNSA come from the germline V gene. V was clipped by 3 bases and J by 3 bases, with 9 bases between them. The CDR3 loop spans 13 amino acids.